These 21 T cell receptor beta chains share one sample of origin, sequenced in a study of blood T cells in healthy people across ages. Alongside a J-beta primer mix, a sample-barcoded 5' primer served in a second PCR lasting about 6 to 12 cycles. TCRdb reprocessed the 5' RACE reads via MiXCR and lists one record per CDR3 protein. The repertoire holds about 970,000 distinct CDR3 sequences, with 51% as singletons. The sequenced sample consisted of blood. The receptors shown here come from a woman aged 55-69 years in good health.

The CDR3 spells CASSYGPDLETQYF. DNA of the CDR3: TGTGCCAGCAGTTACGGGCCAGACCTGGAGACCCAGTACTTC. V and J are TRBV6-6 and TRBJ2-5; no definite D call. The CDR3 extends over 14 amino acids. V was trimmed by 2 bases and J by 5 bases, leaving 12 bases between them. Germline values: CDR1 MNHNY, CDR2 SVGAGI (reference sequence).

V gene TRBV24-1 combines with J gene TRBJ2-7; 8 nucleotides match TRBD2. Germline CDR1 is KGHDR and CDR2 is SFDVKD. Trimming cost V 3 bases and J 10 bases; bases outside gene matches: 7. CDR3 length: 13 residues. DNA of the CDR3: TGTGCCACCAGTGATCCATTGACTAGCGAACAGTACTTC. Its translation: CATSDPLTSEQYF.

The chain combines TRBV21-1 with TRBJ1-5; no DNA check was done on the table's D call, TRBD1. TRBV21-1 is shown as a pseudogene. CDR3 length equals 20 residues. The CDR3 bases are TGTGCCAGCAGCACGCCTGGGGGGACCTATAATGGACATAGCAATCAGCCCCAGCATTTT. It translates to CASSTPGGTYNGHSNQPQHF.

The genes are TRBV20-1 and TRBJ2-7; 13 bases are a match to TRBD2. This CDR3 is built from 16 residues. The V segment lost 0 bases and the J segment 8 bases; nucleotides outside the gene matches: 10. Germline lookup yields CDR1 DFQATT and CDR2 SNEGSKA (reference sequence). The CDR3 spells CSARDSGLAGEAKQYF. The CDR3 DNA reads as TGCAGTGCTAGAGATTCCGGACTAGCGGGAGAAGCTAAGCAGTACTTC.

The chain joins TRBV20-1 to TRBJ2-3; weak D call: TRBD2 (5 bases). CDR1 DFQATT and CDR2 SNEGSKA come from the germline V gene (reference sequence). This CDR3 comprises 14 residues. Between the trimmed V and J ends, which lost 4 bases and 0 bases, there was a span of 11 bases. The CDR3 DNA reads as TGCAGTGCTACATTAGCGACTAGCACAGATACGCAGTATTTT. It translates to CSATLATSTDTQYF.

The chain carries TRBV28 and TRBJ2-4; D is unclear. The end of the DNA aligns better with TRBJ2-5, so the J call may be wrong. The CDR3 is made up of 13 amino acids. Per the germline V gene, CDR1 is MDHEN and CDR2 is SYDVKM. The CDR3 loop is CASRSDGQETQYF. CDR3 coding DNA: TGTGCCAGCCGCTCGGATGGGCAAGAGACCCAGTACTTC.

This clonotype was counted a few times. The chain has TRBV6-6 and TRBJ2-4; TRBD1 is a possible D gene (6 bases). CDR3 length: 15 amino acids. The V gene lost 6 bases and the J gene lost 1 base, with 13 bases spanning the gap. The V gene's germline CDR1 is MNHNY and CDR2 SVGAGI (reference sequence). The CDR3 DNA follows: TGTGCCAGCAGACAGACAGGCCCGGCCAAAAACATTCAGTACTTC. It codes for CASRQTGPAKNIQYF.

This clonotype was seen a handful of times. The CDR3 DNA sequence: TGTGCCAGCAGCCGGCAGGGGACATCCTACGAGCAGTACTTC. Translated: CASSRQGTSYEQYF. The rearrangement joins TRBV2 to TRBJ2-7, with a tentative D call TRBD1 (6 bases). CDR1 is SNHLY, CDR2 FYNNEI, per germline. V was cut by 6 bases and J by 1 base, with 13 bases left in between. This CDR3 spans 14 amino acids.

A few counts support this clonotype. A much larger clone lies a single base off, so this may be a read error. The rearrangement joins TRBV13 to TRBJ1-1, with a tentative D call TRBD1 (5 bases). Trimming removed 6 bases from V and 0 bases from J, with 17 bases in between. This CDR3 is 16 amino acids long. Germline CDR1 and CDR2: PRHDT and FYEKMQ (reference sequence). As DNA, the CDR3 is TGTGCCAGCAGACGGGACGCAAGGAGGGTGAACACTGAAGCTTTCTTT. Translation: CASRRDARRVNTEAFF.

This clonotype was seen once. This chain links TRBV12-3 or TRBV12-4 with TRBJ2-1; D possibly corresponds to TRBD2 (5 bases). V lost 6 bases and J 1 base, leaving 19 bases between the germline ends. This CDR3 comprises 17 residues. The CDR3 sequence: CASRSFPERTSYNEQFF. The CDR3 bases are TGTGCCAGCAGGTCATTCCCGGAGCGGACTTCCTACAATGAGCAGTTCTTC.

Remarks on this clonotype: A read error may account for a junction end that differs from germline. J is TRBJ2-2 and V is TRBV4-1, with D unclear. From germline, CDR1 is MGHRA and CDR2 YSYEKL. The CDR3 sequence is 16 residues long. CDR3 DNA sequence: TGCGCCAGCAGCCAAGATCCCACTGGACCCTCCGGAGAGCTGTTTTTT. Protein sequence: CASSQDPTGPSGELFF.

The chain recombines TRBV11-2 with TRBJ2-4; possible D gene TRBD2, 5 bases. The ends were cut back, 5 bases at V and 5 bases at J, with 13 bases in the middle. The CDR3 extends over 14 amino acids. From germline, CDR1 is SGHAT and CDR2 FQNNGV. In nucleotides, the CDR3 is TGTGCCAGCAGCGCTCGGACCGGGGAAAACATTCAGTACTTC. Translating gives CASSARTGENIQYF.

The chain combines TRBV9 with TRBJ2-7; 10 bases map to TRBD2. The CDR3 totals 16 residues. With 3 bases clipped from V and 3 bases from J, the junction kept 9 bases outside the gene matches. CDR1 and CDR2 (germline): SGDLS, YYNGEE. The CDR3 loop reads CASSGSSGSSVYEQYF. The CDR3 DNA sequence: TGTGCCAGCAGCGGATCTAGCGGGAGTTCGGTCTACGAGCAGTACTTC.

This chain links TRBV12-3 or TRBV12-4 with TRBJ1-2; 7 bases are shared with TRBD1. This CDR3 is built from 13 residues. Trimming at V came to 5 bases and at J to 7 bases, leaving 7 bases not matched to a gene. The CDR3 nucleotides are TGTGCCAGCAGTGTACTGCAGGGGGGTGGCTACACCTTC. Translating it yields CASSVLQGGGYTF.

This clonotype appeared a few times. The chain joins TRBV7-2 to TRBJ2-3; a possible D gene is TRBD2 (5 bases). V shed 2 bases and J shed 5 bases, with 17 bases lying between them. The CDR3 totals 16 residues. Germline CDR1 is SGHTA and CDR2 is FQGNSA. The chain's CDR3 is CASSLSIGEGEDTQYF. CDR3 bases: TGTGCCAGCAGCTTATCTATCGGAGAGGGTGAAGATACGCAGTATTTT.

The J gene is TRBJ2-5, the V gene TRBV28; D is unresolved. In germline, CDR1 is MDHEN, CDR2 SYDVKM. The CDR3 sequence is 10 residues long. The ends were cut back, 5 bases at V and 9 bases at J, with 7 bases in the middle. The CDR3 is CASSPPSQYF. CDR3 nucleotides: TGTGCCAGCAGTCCCCCTTCCCAGTACTTC.

This clonotype was detected ten times or more. The CDR3 loop reads CASSPPRGDEQYF. DNA for the CDR3: TGTGCCAGCTCACCACCAAGGGGAGACGAGCAGTACTTC. The genes are TRBV18 and TRBJ2-7, with D perhaps TRBD1 or TRBD2 (5 bases each). The CDR3 is made up of 13 amino acids. Trimming removed 0 bases from V and 5 bases from J, with 8 bases in between. Germline loops: CDR1 KGHSH, CDR2 LQKENI.

Of note for this clonotype: The DNA is omitted, as the CDR3 cannot be located on it reliably, and the CDR3 follows TCRdb's listing. The chain recombines TRBV20-1 with TRBJ1-2; the table's D call of TRBD1 was not tested on the DNA. Looked up from germline, CDR1 is DFQATT and CDR2 is SNEGSKA (reference sequence). The CDR3 spans 11 amino acids, including both terminal residues. The CDR3 loop is CSEGWVGAGTF.

The CDR3 nucleotides are TGTGCCAGCAGTGAATTCCTCGGACCCCTCCACTTT. It yields the protein CASSEFLGPLHF. The chain uses TRBV2 and TRBJ1-6; no clear D gene. Germline lookup yields CDR1 SNHLY and CDR2 FYNNEI. Trimming removed 2 bases at V and 12 bases at J, with 8 bases between. This CDR3 contains 12 residues.

This clonotype was detected ten times or more. The genes are TRBV29-1 and TRBJ2-5; TRBD2 agrees at 11 bases. The CDR3 length is 13 residues. V lost 5 bases, J lost 5 bases, and 4 bases stayed unmatched. Germline V lookup: CDR1 SQVTM, CDR2 ANQGSEA. As DNA, the CDR3 is TGCAGCGTTACACTAGCGGGAGTGGAGACCCAGTACTTC. Protein product: CSVTLAGVETQYF.

This chain joins TRBV18 and TRBJ1-2; TRBD1 aligns across 9 bases. The germline V gene encodes CDR1 KGHSH and CDR2 LQKENI. V gave up 5 bases and J gave up 8 bases; unmatched junction bases: 12. This CDR3 has 15 amino acids. The CDR3 loop reads CASSSGQGTLGGYTF. Written as DNA, the CDR3 is TGTGCCAGCTCATCGGGACAGGGCACTCTGGGCGGCTACACCTTC.